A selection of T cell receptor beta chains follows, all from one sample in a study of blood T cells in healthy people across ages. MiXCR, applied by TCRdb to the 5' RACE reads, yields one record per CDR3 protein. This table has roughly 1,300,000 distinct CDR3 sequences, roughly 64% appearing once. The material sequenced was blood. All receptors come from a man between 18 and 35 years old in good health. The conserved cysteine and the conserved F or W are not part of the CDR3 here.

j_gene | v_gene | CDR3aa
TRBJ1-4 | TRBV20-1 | SARDAAGDEKLF
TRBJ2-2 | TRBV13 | ASSLVGPNTGELF
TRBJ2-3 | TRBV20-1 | SATPQGASTQY
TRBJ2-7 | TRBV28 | ASSGTGTVSYEQY
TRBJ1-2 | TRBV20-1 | SAWDRESTNYGYT
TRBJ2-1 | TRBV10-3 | AIHPGAGNEQF
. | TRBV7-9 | ASSLGLAGYLQETQY
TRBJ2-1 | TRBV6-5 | ASSEEGFGVQF
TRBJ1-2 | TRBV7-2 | ASSLRAGALVWGYT
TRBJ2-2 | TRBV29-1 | SVGGQGNTGELF
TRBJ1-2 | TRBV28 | ASSELPGQKGYT
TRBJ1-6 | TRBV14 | ASSNRQGLGNSPLH
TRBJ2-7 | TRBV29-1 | SVEDPRSWEQY
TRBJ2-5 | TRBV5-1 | ASSLTQGLETQY
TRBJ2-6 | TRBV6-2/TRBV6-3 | ASGRGGANVLT
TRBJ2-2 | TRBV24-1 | ATSDPRGTGELF
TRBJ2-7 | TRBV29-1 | SAYTGQDYEQY
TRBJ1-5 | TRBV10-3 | AISEWQGRGQPQH
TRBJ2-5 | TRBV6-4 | ASSDSELALGETQY
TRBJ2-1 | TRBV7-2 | ASSSRLAGEF
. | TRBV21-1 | AIKGASYEQY
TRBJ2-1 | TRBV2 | ASSPTGTGFNEQF
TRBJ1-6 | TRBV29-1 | SVPALYNSPLH
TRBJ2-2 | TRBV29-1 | SVKTVNTGELF
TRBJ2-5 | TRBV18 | ASSPPRTAGGQETQY
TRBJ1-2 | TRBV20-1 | SGRQPNYGYT
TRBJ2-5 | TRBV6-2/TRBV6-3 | ASSYTSFGLKETQY
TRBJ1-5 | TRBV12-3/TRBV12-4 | ASSDRSYQPQH
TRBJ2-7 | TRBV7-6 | ASSLSPGGDAYEQY
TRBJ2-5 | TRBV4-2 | ASSRPPTYGQETQY
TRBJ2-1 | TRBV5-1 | ASSLAISGFYNEQF
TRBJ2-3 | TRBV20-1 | SASLGADTQY